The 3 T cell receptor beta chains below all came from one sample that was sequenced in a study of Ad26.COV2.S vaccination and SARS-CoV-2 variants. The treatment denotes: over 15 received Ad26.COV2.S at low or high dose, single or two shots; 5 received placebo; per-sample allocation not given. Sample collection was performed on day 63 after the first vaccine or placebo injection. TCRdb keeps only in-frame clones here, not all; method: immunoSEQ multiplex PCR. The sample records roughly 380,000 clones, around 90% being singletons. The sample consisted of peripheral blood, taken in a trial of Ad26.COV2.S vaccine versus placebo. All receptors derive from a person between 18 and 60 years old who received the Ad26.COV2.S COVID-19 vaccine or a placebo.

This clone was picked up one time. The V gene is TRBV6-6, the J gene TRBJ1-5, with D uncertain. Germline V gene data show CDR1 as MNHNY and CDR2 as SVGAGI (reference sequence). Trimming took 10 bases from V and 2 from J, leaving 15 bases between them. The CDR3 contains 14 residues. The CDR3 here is CATNKLVGNQPQHF. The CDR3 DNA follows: TGTGCCACCAACAAATTAGTTGGCAATCAGCCCCAGCATTTT.

DNA for the CDR3: TGTGCCAGCAGTTCCCAGGACGGGGGGCAAGAGACCCAGTACTTC. Translated: CASSSQDGGQETQYF. V is TRBV27 and J is TRBJ2-5; 7 bases line up with TRBD2. This CDR3 has 15 residues. With V trimmed by 4 bases and J by 2 bases, 7 bases remained unmatched. The germline V gene encodes CDR1 MNHEY and CDR2 SMNVEV (reference sequence).

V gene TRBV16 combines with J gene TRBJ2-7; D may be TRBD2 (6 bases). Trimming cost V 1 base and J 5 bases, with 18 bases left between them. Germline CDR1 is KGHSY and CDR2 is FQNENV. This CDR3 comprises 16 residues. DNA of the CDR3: TGTGCCAGCAGCCAATTAGGGGTGACTAGTAAGGACGAGCAGTACTTC. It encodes CASSQLGVTSKDEQYF.